The 3 T cell receptor beta chains listed next were all sequenced from one sample in a study of cytomegalovirus exposure and HLA in healthy donors. A multiplex PCR was run with 60 Vbeta primers and 13 Jbeta primers. TCRdb's copy holds only in-frame clones and misses some; the assay was immunoSEQ multiplex PCR. The sample includes 150,000 to 200,000 clones, 75% to 85% seen only once; the top ten take 0.95% to 1.5%. The sequencing input was PBMCs. These receptors were taken from a girl aged 2-9 years in good health and CMV-seropositive.

The V call is TRBV30, the J call TRBJ2-7, with D perhaps TRBD1 (6 bases). CDR3 length: 13 residues. Trimming removed 3 bases from V and 5 bases from J, with 14 bases in between. Germline values: CDR1 GTSNPN, CDR2 SVGIG (reference sequence). The DNA for the CDR3 is TGTGCCTGGAGGACCGGACAGTTGCACGAGCAGTACTTC. It yields the protein CAWRTGQLHEQYF.

The chain combines TRBV30 with TRBJ2-5; D perhaps matches TRBD2 (5 bases). The J call is doubtful: the DNA matches TRBJ2-7 better. This CDR3 contains 13 residues. The V gene's germline CDR1 is GTSNPN and CDR2 SVGIG (reference sequence). CDR3 region: CAWSEEATYEQYF. CDR3 sequence (DNA): TGTGCCTGGAGTGAGGAGGCGACCTACGAGCAGTACTTC.

The chain combines TRBV9 with TRBJ2-2; D might be TRBD1 (6 bases). The CDR3 extends over 14 amino acids. The ends were cut back, 5 bases at V and 0 bases at J, with 8 bases in the middle. Looked up from germline, CDR1 is SGDLS and CDR2 is YYNGEE. The DNA of the CDR3 is TGTGCCAGCAGGACAGGTTCGAACACCGGGGAGCTGTTTTTT. Amino acids: CASRTGSNTGELFF.